This TCR beta chain is drawn from a study of cytomegalovirus exposure and HLA in healthy donors. About the study: A subsequent analysis reported that the 100 to 150 validation repertoires were produced on the same platform that had also been used for the roughly 670 first-cohort repertoires.

A single count supports this clone. The antigen is not known. Trimming pared 3 bases from V and 3 bases from J, leaving 16 bases between. CDR1 and CDR2 from the germline V gene are KGHSH and LQKENI. The CDR3 extends over 16 amino acids. Some clones are missing from TCRdb's copy, which holds only in-frame ones; the method was immunoSEQ multiplex PCR. The profile shows 150,000 or so clones, 70% to 90% of them singletons. Study-wide findings and caveats: Specificity of a few CMV-associated chains for CMV antigens was verified in vitro. Accounts indicate the classifier identified cytomegalovirus status with strong specificity and sensitivity. Cytomegalovirus-associated status was assigned to approximately 160 TCR beta chains.

Sequencing input: PBMCs. The V call is TRBV18, the J call TRBJ2-3; D is ambiguous. The sequence was collected from a man younger than 30 in good health and CMV-seropositive. The CDR3 region has the DNA TGTGCCAGCTCACCGGTCGCGGCAGCTACGACAGATACGCAGTATTTT. It encodes CASSPVAAATTDTQYF.